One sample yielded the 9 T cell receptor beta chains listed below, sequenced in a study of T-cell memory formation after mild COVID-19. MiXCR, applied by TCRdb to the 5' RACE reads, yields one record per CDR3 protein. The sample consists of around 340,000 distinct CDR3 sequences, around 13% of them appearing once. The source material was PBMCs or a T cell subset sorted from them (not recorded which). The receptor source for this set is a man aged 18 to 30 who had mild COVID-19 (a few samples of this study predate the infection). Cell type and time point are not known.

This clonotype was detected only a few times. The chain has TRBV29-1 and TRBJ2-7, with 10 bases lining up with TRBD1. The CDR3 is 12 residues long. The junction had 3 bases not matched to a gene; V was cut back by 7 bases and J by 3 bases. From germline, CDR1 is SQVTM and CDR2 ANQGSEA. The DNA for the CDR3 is TGCAGCGCAGGGACAGGGGACTACGAGCAGTACTTC. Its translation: CSAGTGDYEQYF.

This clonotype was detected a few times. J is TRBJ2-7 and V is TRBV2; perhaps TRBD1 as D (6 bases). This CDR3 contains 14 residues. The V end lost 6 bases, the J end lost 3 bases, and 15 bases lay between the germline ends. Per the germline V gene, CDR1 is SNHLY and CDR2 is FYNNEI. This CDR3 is CASRPQSGHYEQYF. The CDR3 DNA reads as TGTGCCAGCAGGCCCCAGTCGGGACACTACGAGCAGTACTTC.

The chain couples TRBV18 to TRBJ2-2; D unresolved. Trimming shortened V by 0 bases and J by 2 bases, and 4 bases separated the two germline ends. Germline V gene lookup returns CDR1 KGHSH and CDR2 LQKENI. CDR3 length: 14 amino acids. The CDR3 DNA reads TGTGCCAGCTCACCACCTAAAAACACCGGGGAGCTGTTTTTT. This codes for CASSPPKNTGELFF.

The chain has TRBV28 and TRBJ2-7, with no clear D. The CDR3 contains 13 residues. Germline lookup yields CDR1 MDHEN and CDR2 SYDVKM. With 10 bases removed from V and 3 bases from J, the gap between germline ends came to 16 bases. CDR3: CATKSDGIYEQYV. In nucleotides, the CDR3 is TGTGCCACCAAAAGTGACGGAATCTACGAGCAGTACGTC.

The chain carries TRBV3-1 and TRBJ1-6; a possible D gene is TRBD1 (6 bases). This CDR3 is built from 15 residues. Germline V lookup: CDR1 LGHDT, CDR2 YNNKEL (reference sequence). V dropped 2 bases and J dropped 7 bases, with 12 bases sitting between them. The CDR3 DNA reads TGTGCCAGCAGCCAACCCGGACAGTCAAATTCACCCCTCCACTTT. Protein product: CASSQPGQSNSPLHF.

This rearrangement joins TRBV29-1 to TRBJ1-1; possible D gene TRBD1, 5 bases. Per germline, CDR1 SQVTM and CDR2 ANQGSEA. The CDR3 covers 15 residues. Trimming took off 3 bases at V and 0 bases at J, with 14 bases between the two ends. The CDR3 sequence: CSVDLPGKMNTEAFF. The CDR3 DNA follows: TGCAGCGTTGATTTGCCAGGGAAGATGAACACTGAAGCTTTCTTT.

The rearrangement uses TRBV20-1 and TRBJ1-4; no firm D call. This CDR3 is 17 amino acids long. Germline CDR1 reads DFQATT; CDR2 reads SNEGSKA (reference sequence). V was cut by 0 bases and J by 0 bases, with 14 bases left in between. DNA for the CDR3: TGCAGTGCTAGAGAGAGTGGAGGTACCGCAACTAATGAAAAACTGTTTTTT. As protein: CSARESGGTATNEKLFF.

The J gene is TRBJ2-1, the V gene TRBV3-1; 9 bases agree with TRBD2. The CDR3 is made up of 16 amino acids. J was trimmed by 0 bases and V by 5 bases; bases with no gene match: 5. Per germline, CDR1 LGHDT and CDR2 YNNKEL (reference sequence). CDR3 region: CASSNPSGTSYNEQFF. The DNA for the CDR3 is TGTGCCAGCAGCAACCCTAGCGGGACCTCCTACAATGAGCAGTTCTTC.

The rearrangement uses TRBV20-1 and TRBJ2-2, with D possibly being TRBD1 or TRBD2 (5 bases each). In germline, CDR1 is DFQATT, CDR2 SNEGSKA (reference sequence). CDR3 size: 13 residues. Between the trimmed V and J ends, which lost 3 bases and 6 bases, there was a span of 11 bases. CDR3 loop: CSARGPRAGELFF. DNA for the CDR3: TGCAGTGCTAGGGGACCGCGGGCCGGGGAGCTGTTTTTT.